These 5 T cell receptor beta chains share one sample of origin, sequenced in a study of T cells in Graves' hyperthyroidism and ophthalmopathy. The TCR beta CDR3 regions underwent amplification using RNA transcripts as the source. Carried out on the TCR CDR3, a first-round RT-PCR used the HTBI primer set. TCRdb called the multiplex PCR reads again in MiXCR, with one record for every CDR3 protein. The repertoire holds around 200,000 distinct CDR3 sequences, with approximately 16% as singletons. The material sequenced was blood. Receptors were obtained from a man aged 35 to 55 with Graves' hyperthyroidism.

This clonotype was counted ten times or more. The rearrangement links TRBV2 to TRBJ2-2, with 7 bases aligning to TRBD1. The CDR3 extends over 15 amino acids. With 5 bases clipped from V and 6 bases from J, the junction kept 9 bases outside the gene matches. Germline CDR1 reads SNHLY; CDR2 reads FYNNEI. DNA for the CDR3: TGTGCCAGCAGTCAAGACGACAGGGTAGCCGGGGAGCTGTTTTTT. Protein product: CASSQDDRVAGELFF.

Note on this clonotype: A much larger clone lies a single base off, so this may be a read error. The chain employs TRBV20-1 and TRBJ2-7, with D possibly called TRBD1 or TRBD2 (6 bases each). Germline CDR1 and CDR2: DFQATT and SNEGSKA (reference sequence). CDR3 length: 14 residues. This CDR3 reads CSARLGGTTYGQYF. CDR3 sequence (DNA): TGCAGTGCTAGATTGGGCGGGACAACCTACGGGCAGTACTTC.

This clonotype was recorded many times. The chain carries TRBV4-3 and TRBJ2-3; D may match TRBD1 or TRBD2 (6 bases each). This CDR3 is built from 13 residues. The V gene lost 5 bases and the J gene lost 3 bases, with 9 bases spanning the gap. Germline CDR1 LGHNA, CDR2 YSLEER. CDR3 coding DNA: TGCGCCAGCAGCTGGGGGGCGACAGATACGCAGTATTTT. Translating gives CASSWGATDTQYF.

Note on this clonotype: A read error may explain this, as a much larger clone is one base away. The chain carries TRBV6-5 and TRBJ2-2, with 11 bases aligning to TRBD2. Germline CDR1 and CDR2: MNHEY and SVGAGI. The CDR3 is made up of 15 amino acids. In DNA form, the CDR3 reads TGTGCCAGCAGTTTAGCGGGGGGGCCCGGCGGGGAGCTGCTTTTT. This codes for CASSLAGGPGGELLF.

The table lists this clonotype with many counts. CDR3 residues: CSAEIVRGPYNEQFF. The CDR3, as DNA: TGCAGTGCTGAAATCGTTCGGGGACCCTACAATGAGCAGTTCTTC. V is TRBV20-1 and J is TRBJ2-1; possibly TRBD1 or TRBD2 for D (5 bases each). Looked up from germline, CDR1 is DFQATT and CDR2 is SNEGSKA (reference sequence). The V gene lost 5 bases and the J gene lost 2 bases, with 16 bases spanning the gap. This CDR3 region has 15 residues.